The rows below give T cell receptor beta chains drawn from one sample of a study of regulatory T cells in long-lasting Graves disease. TCRdb ran MiXCR on the multiplex PCR reads and lists one entry per CDR3 protein. The data show roughly 500,000 distinct CDR3 sequences, 20% to 25% seen once. The sequencing here drew on peripheral blood mononuclear cells (PBMCs), taken when the disease was refractory, from a patient treated with antithyroid drugs. Receptors were obtained from a female donor with Graves disease. The CDR3 runs from the conserved cysteine through the conserved F or W. The order of the fields is V gene, J gene, CDR3 protein.

v_gene: TRBV4-1; j_gene: TRBJ1-6; CDR3aa: CASSHWRWAPLHF
v_gene: TRBV27; j_gene: TRBJ2-7; CDR3aa: CASSLSREVEQYF
v_gene: TRBV10-3; j_gene: TRBJ1-6; CDR3aa: CAISAGHSPLHF
v_gene: TRBV20-1; j_gene: TRBJ2-5; CDR3aa: CSGNRGLQETQYF
v_gene: TRBV19; j_gene: TRBJ2-2; CDR3aa: CASTLGGGAFAGELFF
v_gene: TRBV12-3/TRBV12-4; j_gene: TRBJ2-7; CDR3aa: CASSSRTEGTYEQYF
v_gene: TRBV10-3; j_gene: TRBJ2-7; CDR3aa: CAISEVLNYEQYF
v_gene: TRBV29-1; j_gene: TRBJ2-4; CDR3aa: CSVGGRLTDIQYF
v_gene: TRBV29-1; j_gene: TRBJ2-2; CDR3aa: CSVTANTGELFF
v_gene: TRBV9; j_gene: TRBJ2-7; CDR3aa: CASSPRTSGNSYEQYF
v_gene: TRBV20-1; j_gene: TRBJ2-7; CDR3aa: CSATDIVYEQYF
v_gene: TRBV10-3; j_gene: TRBJ1-3; CDR3aa: CATTGLPGNTIYF
v_gene: TRBV6-9; j_gene: TRBJ2-2; CDR3aa: CASSYPAELAYTGELFF